This is a list of T cell receptor beta chains from one sample in a study of T-cell reconstitution after alpha-beta-depleted transplantation in children. TCRdb recomputed calls from the PCR reads with MiXCR, one row per CDR3 protein. The table has roughly 500,000 distinct CDR3 sequences, roughly a tenth seen once; the top ten hold 2%. Material: PBMCs, obtained before TCRalphabeta/CD19-depleted stem cell transplant. These receptors were obtained from a child aged 2 to 15 with inherited bone marrow failure, due to receive a stem cell transplant. CDR3s include the opening cysteine and the closing phenylalanine or tryptophan. A D gene is named only where the DNA matches it firmly. Expanded clones are given a class, and other clones once, few, many or no size at all.

v_gene: TRBV4-1; abundance: .; len: 12; d_gene: .; j_gene: TRBJ2-5; CDR3nt: TGCGCCAGCAGCCAAGACAGGGAGACCGAGTACTTC; CDR3aa: CASSQDRETEYF
v_gene: TRBV11-2; abundance: many; len: 14; d_gene: TRBD1; j_gene: TRBJ2-3; CDR3nt: TGTGCCAGCAGCTTAGTGACAGGGACAGATACGCAGTATTTT; CDR3aa: CASSLVTGTDTQYF
v_gene: TRBV12-3/TRBV12-4; abundance: many; len: 14; d_gene: .; j_gene: TRBJ2-3; CDR3nt: TGTGCCAGCAGGTACTATCGGCCCACAGATACGCAGTATTTT; CDR3aa: CASRYYRPTDTQYF
v_gene: TRBV15; abundance: many; len: 13; d_gene: .; j_gene: TRBJ1-1; CDR3nt: TGTGCCACCAGCAGAGATCAGAGGGATGAAGCTTTCTTT; CDR3aa: CATSRDQRDEAFF
v_gene: TRBV5-1; abundance: many; len: 16; d_gene: TRBD2; j_gene: TRBJ2-1; CDR3nt: TGCGCCAGCAGCTTGGCGGTTGGACTAGCGGGGATGGAGGCGCTCTTC; CDR3aa: CASSLAVGLAGMEALF
v_gene: TRBV20-1; abundance: many; len: 15; d_gene: .; j_gene: TRBJ2-1; CDR3nt: TGCAGTGCTAGAGAATTATGGGAGGTCTACAATGAGCAGTTCTTC; CDR3aa: CSARELWEVYNEQFF
v_gene: TRBV6-2/TRBV6-3; abundance: many; len: 15; d_gene: .; j_gene: TRBJ2-7; CDR3nt: TGTGCCAGCAGGGACCTGGTAAGGGGCTTGTACGAGCAGTACTTC; CDR3aa: CASRDLVRGLYEQYF
v_gene: TRBV2; abundance: many; len: 15; d_gene: TRBD2; j_gene: TRBJ2-2; CDR3nt: TGTGCCAGCAGTGAAGCGGGAGGGGTTCCCGGGGAGCTGTTTTTT; CDR3aa: CASSEAGGVPGELFF
v_gene: TRBV19; abundance: many; len: 15; d_gene: TRBD1; j_gene: TRBJ1-6; CDR3nt: TGTGCCAGTAGTTTCCGGGACAGGAGAAATTCACCCCTCCACTTT; CDR3aa: CASSFRDRRNSPLHF
v_gene: TRBV27; abundance: many; len: 16; d_gene: TRBD1; j_gene: TRBJ1-2; CDR3nt: TGTGCCAGCAGTCGCAGAGGACAGGGTGGAATCTATGGCTACACCTTC; CDR3aa: CASSRRGQGGIYGYTF
v_gene: TRBV7-9; abundance: few; len: 15; d_gene: TRBD2; j_gene: TRBJ2-7; CDR3nt: TGTGCCAGCAGCCCGTTAGGACTAGCCCTCTACGAGCAGTACTTC; CDR3aa: CASSPLGLALYEQYF
v_gene: TRBV28; abundance: .; len: 16; d_gene: .; j_gene: TRBJ2-1; CDR3nt: TGTGCCAGCAGTTCCCCCGTCATTGGATCCTACAATGAGCAGTTCTTC; CDR3aa: CASSSPVIGSYNEQFF
v_gene: TRBV20-1; abundance: many; len: 16; d_gene: TRBD1; j_gene: TRBJ1-5; CDR3nt: TGCAGTGCTAGAGGACGGACAGGGGGCATGGATCAGCCCCAGCATTTT; CDR3aa: CSARGRTGGMDQPQHF
v_gene: TRBV12-3/TRBV12-4; abundance: .; len: 15; d_gene: .; j_gene: TRBJ2-3; CDR3nt: TGTGCCAGCAGAAAGGACAGGGCGGGGGCAGATACGCAGTATTTT; CDR3aa: CASRKDRAGADTQYF
v_gene: TRBV12-3/TRBV12-4; abundance: many; len: 15; d_gene: .; j_gene: TRBJ2-7; CDR3nt: TGTGCCAGCACCCCCTCCGGGATCCCCTTCTACGAGCAGTACTTC; CDR3aa: CASTPSGIPFYEQYF
v_gene: TRBV12-3/TRBV12-4; abundance: many; len: 16; d_gene: .; j_gene: TRBJ2-7; CDR3nt: TGTGCCAGCAGTTTATCCCACGGGAGAGGTTCCCACGAGCAGTACTTC; CDR3aa: CASSLSHGRGSHEQYF
v_gene: TRBV5-1; abundance: many; len: 16; d_gene: TRBD2; j_gene: TRBJ2-2; CDR3nt: TGCGCCAGCAGCTGGACTAGCGGGAGCCTCACCGGGGAGCTGTTTTTT; CDR3aa: CASSWTSGSLTGELFF
v_gene: TRBV6-5; abundance: .; len: 16; d_gene: .; j_gene: TRBJ2-1; CDR3nt: TGTGCCAGCAGTTACTCTAAGCAGGAGCTTTCCAATGAGCAGTTCTTC; CDR3aa: CASSYSKQELSNEQFF
v_gene: TRBV2; abundance: .; len: 18; d_gene: TRBD1; j_gene: TRBJ2-1; CDR3nt: TGTGCCAAACGGGACAGGGGGCAATCGGGACTCTCCTACAATGAGCAGTTCTTC; CDR3aa: CAKRDRGQSGLSYNEQFF
v_gene: TRBV11-2; abundance: many; len: 15; d_gene: TRBD2; j_gene: TRBJ2-3; CDR3nt: TGTGCCAGCAGCGTCAGCGGGACCAGCACAGATACGCAGTATTTT; CDR3aa: CASSVSGTSTDTQYF
v_gene: TRBV12-3/TRBV12-4; abundance: many; len: 16; d_gene: TRBD1; j_gene: TRBJ2-7; CDR3nt: TGTGCCAGCAGTTTAGGGGGAGGACAGGGGGGCTACGAGCAGTACTTC; CDR3aa: CASSLGGGQGGYEQYF
v_gene: TRBV5-1; abundance: few; len: 15; d_gene: .; j_gene: TRBJ1-5; CDR3nt: TGCGCCAGCAGCCGAACCGTTGGGGCCGATCAGCCCCAGCATTTT; CDR3aa: CASSRTVGADQPQHF
v_gene: TRBV12-3/TRBV12-4; abundance: many; len: 16; d_gene: .; j_gene: TRBJ2-3; CDR3nt: TGTGCCAGCAGTTTCGATCCTAATTATAGCACAGATACGCAGTATTTT; CDR3aa: CASSFDPNYSTDTQYF
v_gene: TRBV28; abundance: many; len: 15; d_gene: .; j_gene: TRBJ1-5; CDR3nt: TGTGCCAGCAGTTTATTTTTTCCGGGCAATCAGCCCCAGCATTTT; CDR3aa: CASSLFFPGNQPQHF
v_gene: TRBV12-3/TRBV12-4; abundance: .; len: 12; d_gene: .; j_gene: TRBJ1-2; CDR3nt: TGTGCCAGCAGCTACCTCGGGTGGGGCTACACCTTC; CDR3aa: CASSYLGWGYTF
v_gene: TRBV28; abundance: many; len: 13; d_gene: .; j_gene: TRBJ2-2; CDR3nt: TGTGCCAGCCTAGAGGCCAACACCGGGGAGCTGTTTTTT; CDR3aa: CASLEANTGELFF
v_gene: TRBV5-1; abundance: many; len: 14; d_gene: .; j_gene: TRBJ1-5; CDR3nt: TGCGCCAGCAGTTTCGAGGGGGGCCTAAAGCCCCAGCATTTT; CDR3aa: CASSFEGGLKPQHF
v_gene: TRBV29-1; abundance: many; len: 13; d_gene: .; j_gene: TRBJ1-2; CDR3nt: TGCAGCGTCTCCCAACCCCTTAACTATGGCTACACCTTC; CDR3aa: CSVSQPLNYGYTF
v_gene: TRBV4-3; abundance: few; len: 17; d_gene: TRBD2; j_gene: TRBJ2-7; CDR3nt: TGCGCCAGCAGCCAAGACCCGAGACTAGCGGGAGTTCACGAGCAGTACTTC; CDR3aa: CASSQDPRLAGVHEQYF
v_gene: TRBV6-2/TRBV6-3; abundance: many; len: 17; d_gene: .; j_gene: TRBJ2-2; CDR3nt: TGTGCCAGCAGTTACTCGGACGGTTATCCGGGGACCGGGGAGCTGTTTTTT; CDR3aa: CASSYSDGYPGTGELFF
v_gene: TRBV12-3/TRBV12-4; abundance: many; len: 10; d_gene: .; j_gene: TRBJ2-5; CDR3nt: TGTGCCAGCAGACCCGGGAAAAAGTACTTC; CDR3aa: CASRPGKKYF
v_gene: TRBV20-1; abundance: many; len: 15; d_gene: TRBD1; j_gene: TRBJ2-5; CDR3nt: TGCAGTGCTAGAGGGGGACAGGGATATTTGGAGACCCAGTACTTC; CDR3aa: CSARGGQGYLETQYF
v_gene: TRBV28; abundance: many; len: 14; d_gene: .; j_gene: TRBJ2-2; CDR3nt: TGTGCCATCGACGAACGGGGAGGCACCGGGGAGCTGTTTTTT; CDR3aa: CAIDERGGTGELFF
v_gene: TRBV10-3; abundance: .; len: 19; d_gene: TRBD2; j_gene: TRBJ2-1; CDR3nt: TGTGCCATCAGTTTAGTGCTGGGACTAGCGGGAGGGCCCCGGGATGAGCAGTTCTTC; CDR3aa: CAISLVLGLAGGPRDEQFF
v_gene: TRBV12-3/TRBV12-4; abundance: many; len: 15; d_gene: .; j_gene: TRBJ2-5; CDR3nt: TGTGCCAGCAGTTTTTCGTTGATCGGCGTAGAGACCCAGTACTTC; CDR3aa: CASSFSLIGVETQYF
v_gene: TRBV5-6; abundance: many; len: 14; d_gene: .; j_gene: TRBJ2-1; CDR3nt: TGTGCCAGCAGCTGGACCGGGGTCTACAATGAGCAGTTCTTC; CDR3aa: CASSWTGVYNEQFF